The following is a T cell receptor beta chain sequence with its context. Its antigen is unknown. In germline, CDR1 is SGHRS, CDR2 YFSETQ. The germline V and J ends were trimmed by 1 base and 0 bases, with 10 bases remaining between them. This CDR3 is built from 15 residues. The data were taken from a study of tumor-infiltrating lymphocytes in primary liver carcinoma. Study-level findings and limits: Relative to tumor region pairs, the tumor-adjacent and tumor-blood pairs showed overlap that was lower.

Blood RNA originated from unsorted whole blood, with germline DNA additionally extracted. The input was roughly 0.5 ug total RNA; TCR beta cDNA was made from it with a constant-region primer. Employing slightly modified ARM-PCR, three nested multiplex PCR rounds were run, and these gave rise to the TCR beta libraries. The opening two PCR rounds, around 11 cycles each, paired TRBV1-TRBV30 forward primers with a C-beta reverse primer. TCRdb re-called the multiplex PCR reads through MiXCR, storing one row per CDR3 protein. The sample lists almost 200,000 distinct CDR3 sequences, 65% occurring once. The TCR originated in a woman aged 55 to 70 with primary liver carcinoma and hepatitis B virus infection. Sequenced material: peripheral blood. The rearrangement joins TRBV5-1 to TRBJ2-5, with a weak D call TRBD2 (5 bases). CDR3 nucleotides: TGCGCCAGCAGCTTGTTGAGGGATTACCAAGAGACCCAGTACTTC. Its protein is CASSLLRDYQETQYF.